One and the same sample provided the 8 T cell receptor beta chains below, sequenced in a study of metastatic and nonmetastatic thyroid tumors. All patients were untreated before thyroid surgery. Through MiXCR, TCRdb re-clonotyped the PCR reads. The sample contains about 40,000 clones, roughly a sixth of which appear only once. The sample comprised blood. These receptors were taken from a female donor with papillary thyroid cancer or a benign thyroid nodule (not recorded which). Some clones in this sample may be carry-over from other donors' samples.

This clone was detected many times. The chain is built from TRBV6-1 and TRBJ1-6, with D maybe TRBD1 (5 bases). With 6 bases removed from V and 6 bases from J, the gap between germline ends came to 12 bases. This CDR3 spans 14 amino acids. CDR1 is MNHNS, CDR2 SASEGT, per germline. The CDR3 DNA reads TGTGCCAGCAGGACCCAGGGACTTAATTCACCCCTCCACTTT. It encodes CASRTQGLNSPLHF.

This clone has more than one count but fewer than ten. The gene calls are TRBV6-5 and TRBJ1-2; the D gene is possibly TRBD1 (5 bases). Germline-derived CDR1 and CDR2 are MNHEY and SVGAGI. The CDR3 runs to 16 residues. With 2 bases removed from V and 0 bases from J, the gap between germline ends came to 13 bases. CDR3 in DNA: TGTGCCAGCAGTTACAACTTGGACACCACTAACTATGGCTACACCTTC. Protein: CASSYNLDTTNYGYTF.

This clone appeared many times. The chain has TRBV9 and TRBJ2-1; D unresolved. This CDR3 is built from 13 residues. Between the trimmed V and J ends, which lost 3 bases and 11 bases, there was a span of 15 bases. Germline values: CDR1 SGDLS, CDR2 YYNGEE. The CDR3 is CASSASTLGKQFF. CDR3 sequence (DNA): TGTGCCAGCAGCGCCTCTACCTTAGGGAAGCAGTTCTTC. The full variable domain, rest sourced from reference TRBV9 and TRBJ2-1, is DSGVTQTPKHLITATGQRVTLRCSPRSGDLSVYWYQQSLDQGLQFLIQYYNGEERAKGNILERFSAQQFPDLHSELNLSSLELGDSALYFCASSASTLGKQFFGPGTRLTVL.

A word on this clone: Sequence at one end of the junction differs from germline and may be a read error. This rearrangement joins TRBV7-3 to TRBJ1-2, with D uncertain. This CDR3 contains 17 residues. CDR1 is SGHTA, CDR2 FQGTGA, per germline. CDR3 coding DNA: TGTGCCATCAGCTTAACCTCGTCTGTCTCCCAGTCGGGAGGCTACACCTTC. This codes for CAISLTSSVSQSGGYTF.

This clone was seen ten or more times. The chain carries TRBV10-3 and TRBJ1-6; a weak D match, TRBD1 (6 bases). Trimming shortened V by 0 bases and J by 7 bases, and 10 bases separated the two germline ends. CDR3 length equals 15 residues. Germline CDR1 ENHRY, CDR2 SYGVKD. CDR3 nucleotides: TGTGCCATCAGTGAGTCACCAGGGGACAATTCACCCCTCCACTTT. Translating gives CAISESPGDNSPLHF.

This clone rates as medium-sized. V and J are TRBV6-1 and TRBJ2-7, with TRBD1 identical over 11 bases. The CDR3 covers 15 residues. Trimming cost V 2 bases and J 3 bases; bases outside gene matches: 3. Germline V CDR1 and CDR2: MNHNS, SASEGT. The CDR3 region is CASSERGTGGYEQYF. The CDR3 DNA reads TGTGCCAGCAGTGAAAGGGGGACAGGGGGCTACGAGCAGTACTTC.

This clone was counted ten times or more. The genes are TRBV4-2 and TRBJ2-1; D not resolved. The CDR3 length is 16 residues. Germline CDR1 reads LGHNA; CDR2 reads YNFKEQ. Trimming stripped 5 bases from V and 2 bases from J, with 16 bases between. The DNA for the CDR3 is TGTGCCAGCAGCACCAGGACCGCTACCACCTACAATGAGCAGTTCTTC. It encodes CASSTRTATTYNEQFF.

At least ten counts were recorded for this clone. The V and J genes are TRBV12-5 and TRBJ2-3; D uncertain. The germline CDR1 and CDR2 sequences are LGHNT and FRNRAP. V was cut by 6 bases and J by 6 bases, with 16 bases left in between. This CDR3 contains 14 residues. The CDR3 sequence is CASGRDTGRDTQYF. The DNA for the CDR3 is TGTGCTAGTGGACGCGACACGGGCAGGGATACGCAGTATTTT. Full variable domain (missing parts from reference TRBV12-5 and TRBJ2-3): DARVTQTPRHKVTEMGQEVTMRCQPILGHNTVFWYRQTMMQGLELLAYFRNRAPLDDSGMPKDRFSAEMPDATLATLKIQPSEPRDSAVYFCASGRDTGRDTQYFGPGTRLTVL.